The present T cell receptor beta chain was sequenced within a study of T cell repertoires in cytomegalovirus infection. Notes on this clonotype: The antigen is not known.

TCRdb reprocessed the reads with MiXCR, giving one entry per CDR3 protein. The sample records roughly 630,000 distinct CDR3 sequences, approximately 24% being singletons. General observations from the study: CMV carriers having the relevant HLA were flagged by cumulative public TCR beta family frequency.

There are 15 residues in the CDR3. The V gene lost 3 bases and the J gene lost 2 bases, with 12 bases spanning the gap. This TCR derives from a human donor in good health (CMV status not recorded). Some clones in this sample may be carry-over from other donors' samples. The chain joins TRBV12-3 or TRBV12-4 to TRBJ2-3, with D unresolved. The material sequenced was CD8+ T cells from PBMCs. The CDR3 loop reads CASSFYNSYTDTQYF. The DNA of the CDR3 is TGTGCCAGCAGTTTTTATAACAGCTACACAGATACGCAGTATTTT.